This T cell receptor beta chain was identified during a study of shared clonotypes between healthy human individuals. The overall study: The study enrolled a couple of women and three men aged 18 to 49.

Overall study results and limits: How much donors shared clonotypes was expected to be affected by sequencing depth.

As regards this clone: As yet, its antigen is unknown.

Replicate PCRs run on unsorted PBMC used 300 to 350 ng DNA, which was about 30,000 T cell genomes. As handled by the study authors: ImmunoSEQ sequences covered only the junction and lacked quality scores; filtering therefore differed. Only in-frame clones appear in the TCRdb table, and some are missing; sequencing was by immunoSEQ multiplex PCR. Clonal size and the V and J genes are those of that table, whereas D and trimming came from the DNA. The sample consists of 400,000 to 500,000 clones, around 79% of them appearing once. Trimming took 5 bases from V and 2 from J; bases not matched to a gene: 10. There are 16 residues in the CDR3. Germline V gene sequence: CDR1 SGHVS, CDR2 FNYEAQ.

This sequence originates from a middle-aged woman in good health. Some clones in this sample may be carry-over from other donors' samples. The J gene is TRBJ2-7, the V gene TRBV7-6; TRBD1 agrees at 9 bases. Sequencing was performed on PBMCs. CDR3 sequence: CASSPAAGQGTYEQYF. DNA of the CDR3: TGTGCCAGCAGCCCGGCTGCTGGACAGGGGACCTACGAGCAGTACTTC. Drawing the rest from reference TRBV7-6 and TRBJ2-7, the complete variable domain is GAGVSQSPRYKVTKRGQDVALRCDPISGHVSLYWYRQALGQGPEFLTYFNYEAQQDKSGLPNDRFSAERPEGSISTLTIQRTEQRDSAMYRCASSPAAGQGTYEQYFGPGTRLTVT.